This T cell receptor (beta chain) came from a study of STAT5B mutations in CD4+ large granular lymphocyte leukemia. Study as a whole: Healthy donors showed HLA-associated enrichment of the CDR3 'QG' motif.

Per the original methods: Lowest detectable productive clonotype frequency was 2.59 x 10-5. Produced via immunoSEQ multiplex PCR; TCRdb's table is partial and in-frame only. That table gives V, J and clone size, and the DNA gave D and trimming. Among 25,000 to 35,000 clones listed, 74% were seen once. Buffy coats from healthy blood donors served as controls. V shed 11 bases and J shed 0 bases, with 14 bases lying between them. The CDR3 has 14 amino acids. CDR1 is MGHDK, CDR2 SYGVNS, per germline. The J gene is TRBJ2-1, the V gene TRBV25-1, with D hard to call. The sequence was obtained from a human donor in good health. Material: CD4+ T cells from blood buffy coats. The CDR3 region is CAPEVAASYNEQFF. CDR3 in DNA: TGTGCCCCCGAAGTCGCAGCCTCCTACAATGAGCAGTTCTTC.